These T cell receptor beta chains were read from a single sample in a study of identical twins. MiXCR was run by TCRdb on the 5' RACE reads, yielding one entry per CDR3 protein. The table records under 800,000 distinct CDR3 sequences, roughly 20% of them present only once. The data also belong to a second study, concerning T cells expressing NK-cell markers.

Sequenced: PBMCs. These receptors were taken from a woman aged 18-29 years in good health. Each CDR3 is given with its conserved first and last residue. D genes are given only for firm matches. Clone size is shown for a subset of rows, as once, few, many or a class of expanded clone.

J gene	V gene	CDR3 length	clone size	D gene	CDR3 protein	CDR3 DNA
TRBJ2-1	TRBV12-3/TRBV12-4	15	many	NA	CASSFLSGPSHGQFF	TGTGCCAGCAGTTTTCTTTCGGGTCCCTCGCACGGGCAGTTCTTC
TRBJ1-1	TRBV20-1	14	NA	TRBD1	CSARETGFNTEAFF	TGCAGTGCTAGAGAGACAGGGTTCAACACTGAAGCTTTCTTT
TRBJ1-3	TRBV29-1	12	NA	TRBD1	CSVESWTGLLDF	TGCAGCGTTGAATCGTGGACAGGACTACTGGATTTT
TRBJ2-7	TRBV12-3/TRBV12-4	16	NA	NA	CASSPSWGPRLGEQYF	TGTGCCAGCAGCCCCTCGTGGGGACCAAGATTGGGCGAGCAGTACTTC
TRBJ2-1	TRBV18	16	few	NA	CASSGVEGGAHNEQFF	TGTGCCAGCTCAGGCGTAGAGGGGGGCGCGCACAATGAGCAGTTCTTC
TRBJ2-1	TRBV5-1	14	few	TRBD2	CASSFGTNYNEQFF	TGCGCCAGCAGCTTTGGGACTAATTACAATGAGCAGTTCTTC
TRBJ2-3	TRBV7-7	18	few	TRBD2	CASSPWGSGSDGTDTQYF	TGTGCCAGCAGCCCATGGGGAAGCGGGAGTGACGGCACAGATACGCAGTATTTT
TRBJ2-2	TRBV9	15	NA	NA	CASSVVGDHTGELFF	TGTGCCAGCAGCGTAGTGGGGGATCACACCGGGGAGCTGTTTTTT
TRBJ2-1	TRBV20-1	11	few	NA	CSAPAQLEQFF	TGCAGTGCCCCCGCGCAGCTTGAGCAGTTCTTC
TRBJ2-1	TRBV5-4	16	NA	NA	CASSGLVRGTYNEQFF	TGTGCCAGCAGCGGACTAGTGAGGGGGACCTACAATGAGCAGTTCTTC
TRBJ2-2	TRBV15	18	NA	TRBD2	CATSRDPPAGGFTGELFF	TGTGCCACCAGCAGAGATCCCCCTGCGGGAGGGTTCACCGGGGAGCTGTTTTTT
TRBJ2-1	TRBV11-2	15	few	NA	CASSFSQGSISFQFF	TGTGCCAGCAGCTTCTCACAGGGAAGCATTTCTTTTCAGTTCTTC
TRBJ2-2	TRBV7-8	16	NA	TRBD1	CASSPGQGARSGELFF	TGTGCCAGCAGCCCCGGACAGGGGGCGAGGTCCGGGGAGCTGTTTTTT
TRBJ2-1	TRBV7-9	17	NA	NA	CASRYPYVSGRGNEQFF	TGTGCCAGCAGGTACCCCTACGTCAGCGGGCGCGGCAATGAGCAGTTCTTC
TRBJ2-5	TRBV5-1	14	few	NA	CASSPNNGVETQYF	TGCGCCAGCAGCCCCAATAATGGGGTGGAGACCCAGTACTTC
TRBJ2-7	TRBV20-1	15	NA	NA	CSASSQNRAHYEQYF	TGCAGTGCTAGTTCACAGAATAGAGCGCATTACGAGCAGTACTTC
TRBJ2-1	TRBV5-4	17	NA	TRBD2	CASSSRPTSGAYNEQFF	TGTGCCAGCAGCTCCCGACCGACTAGCGGGGCTTACAATGAGCAGTTCTTC
TRBJ2-7	TRBV24-1	14	NA	TRBD1	CATMSGTGTYEQYF	TGTGCCACCATGTCCGGGACAGGTACCTACGAGCAGTACTTC
TRBJ2-3	TRBV20-1	14	few	NA	CSASAAHTTDTQYF	TGCAGTGCCTCCGCGGCTCATACCACAGATACGCAGTATTTT
TRBJ2-7	TRBV5-1	15	few	TRBD2	CASSLFGTSSSEQYF	TGCGCCAGCAGCTTGTTCGGGACTAGCAGTTCCGAGCAGTACTTC
TRBJ1-1	TRBV29-1	11	NA	NA	CSVARATEAFF	TGCAGCGTTGCCAGGGCCACTGAAGCTTTCTTT
TRBJ2-3	TRBV6-2/TRBV6-3	14	NA	NA	CASSSGEHTDTQYF	TGTGCCAGCAGTTCGGGAGAACACACAGATACGCAGTATTTT
TRBJ2-5	TRBV5-1	15	NA	TRBD1	CASSFGTASQETQYF	TGCGCCAGCAGCTTCGGGACAGCGAGTCAAGAGACCCAGTACTTC
TRBJ2-2	TRBV6-1	15	few	NA	CASRPLTGLAGELFF	TGTGCCAGCAGACCCCTTACAGGGTTGGCCGGGGAGCTGTTTTTT
TRBJ2-1	TRBV5-5	13	few	NA	CASSLVVLRGEFF	TGTGCCAGCAGCTTGGTTGTGCTCAGGGGGGAGTTCTTC
TRBJ1-2	TRBV12-3/TRBV12-4	16	NA	TRBD1	CASSVGQGLTFYGYTF	TGTGCCAGCAGTGTGGGACAGGGTTTGACCTTCTATGGCTACACCTTC
TRBJ2-7	TRBV7-2	15	many	NA	CASSSNPAVSYEQYF	TGTGCCAGCAGTTCAAACCCGGCGGTATCCTACGAGCAGTACTTC
TRBJ2-3	TRBV5-1	17	NA	TRBD2	CASSAGTSGPSTDTQYF	TGCGCCAGCAGCGCCGGGACTAGCGGGCCTAGCACAGATACGCAGTATTTT
TRBJ2-1	TRBV3-1	14	NA	NA	CASSPSNRVNEQFF	TGTGCCAGCAGCCCCTCGAATAGGGTCAATGAGCAGTTCTTC
TRBJ1-1	TRBV7-3	13	NA	NA	CASSLQGFTEAFF	TGTGCCAGCAGCCTACAGGGATTCACTGAAGCTTTCTTT
TRBJ1-1	TRBV3-1	16	NA	NA	CASSQFLTGTSTEAFF	TGTGCCAGCAGCCAGTTCCTTACAGGGACTTCGACTGAAGCTTTCTTT
TRBJ2-7	TRBV5-6	12	NA	NA	CASTVSGYEQYF	TGTGCCAGCACCGTCAGTGGATACGAGCAGTACTTC
TRBJ2-2	TRBV29-1	13	few	NA	CSVVLPGTGELFF	TGCAGCGTTGTTTTACCGGGCACCGGGGAGCTGTTTTTT
TRBJ1-1	TRBV20-1	13	few	NA	CSATRQGGSEAFF	TGCAGTGCTACGCGGCAGGGTGGTAGTGAAGCTTTCTTT
TRBJ2-1	TRBV25-1	13	NA	NA	CASSNQERNEQFF	TGTGCCAGCAGTAACCAAGAGCGGAATGAGCAGTTCTTC
TRBJ2-1	TRBV12-3/TRBV12-4	16	NA	TRBD1	CASRVVGTGQDNEQFF	TGTGCCAGCAGAGTCGTCGGGACAGGGCAGGATAATGAGCAGTTCTTC
TRBJ1-2	TRBV15	13	few	NA	CATSNTGQHGYTF	TGTGCCACCAGCAACACAGGTCAACATGGCTACACCTTC
TRBJ1-1	TRBV12-3/TRBV12-4	14	many	NA	CASSPSTGNTEAFF	TGTGCCAGCAGTCCATCGACGGGGAACACTGAAGCTTTCTTT